Below are 28 T cell receptor beta chains sequenced from a single sample in a study of CD8+ T cells in alopecia areata. Extracted RNA was reverse transcribed, and the resulting cDNA served as sequencing template. TCRdb keeps only in-frame clones here, not all; method: immunoSEQ multiplex PCR. Of roughly 200,000 clones in the sample, roughly 60% are singletons; the top ten hold around 1.8%. The specimen comprised CD4+ T cells sorted from blood, sampled at week 0. The receptors originated from a human donor with alopecia areata.

The chain has TRBV30 and TRBJ1-1; a weak D match, TRBD1 (6 bases). V was cut by 3 bases and J by 6 bases, with 17 bases left in between. Germline V CDR1 and CDR2: GTSNPN, SVGIG (reference sequence). There are 14 residues in the CDR3. CDR3 sequence reads: CAWRSNRASPEAFF. CDR3 nucleotide sequence: TGTGCCTGGAGATCGAACAGGGCTTCGCCTGAAGCTTTCTTT.

The chain couples TRBV5-1 to TRBJ1-6; D not resolved. Germline V gene lookup returns CDR1 SGHRS and CDR2 YFSETQ. The CDR3 has 17 residues. The germline V and J ends were trimmed by 2 bases and 0 bases, with 12 bases remaining between them. The DNA of the CDR3 is TGCGCCAGCAGCTTATCGTTGACGAGCTCCTATAATTCACCCCTCCACTTT. This encodes CASSLSLTSSYNSPLHF.

This clone was seen a few times. The chain links TRBV29-1 to TRBJ2-1; 8 bases map to TRBD1. Germline loops: CDR1 SQVTM, CDR2 ANQGSEA. Germline trimming cut 3 bases from V and 6 bases from J; bases unmatched to any gene: 10. The CDR3 contains 15 residues. The CDR3 loop reads CSVDRTGMVGNEQFF. The CDR3 DNA is TGCAGCGTTGATCGGACAGGGATGGTGGGCAATGAGCAGTTCTTC.

This clone has more than one count but fewer than ten. V is TRBV9 and J is TRBJ2-6; D unresolved. This CDR3 region has 14 residues. V was clipped by 3 bases and J by 1 base, with 5 bases between them. The germline gives CDR1 SGDLS, CDR2 YYNGEE. The CDR3 DNA follows: TGTGCCAGCAGCGGAGCGTCTGGGGCCAACGTCCTGACTTTC. It codes for CASSGASGANVLTF.

The table lists this clone with a count of one. V usage is TRBV10-2 and J usage is TRBJ2-5; no reliable D call. This CDR3 has 13 amino acids. The V and J ends lost 6 bases and 2 bases respectively, with 10 bases between them. Germline V lookup: CDR1 WSHSY, CDR2 SAAADI. The CDR3 spells CASSGPSQETQYF. The CDR3, as DNA: TGCGCCAGCAGCGGACCGTCTCAAGAGACCCAGTACTTC.

The V and J genes are TRBV7-8 and TRBJ1-6; unclear D gene. The V and J ends lost 0 bases and 4 bases respectively, with 4 bases between them. Germline values: CDR1 SGHVS, CDR2 FQNEAQ. The CDR3 is 14 amino acids. The CDR3 here is CASSLAQYNSPLHF. The DNA for the CDR3 is TGTGCCAGCAGCTTAGCGCAGTATAATTCACCCCTCCACTTT.

The genes are TRBV29-1 and TRBJ1-1; 7 nucleotides match TRBD1. The CDR3 totals 13 residues. Looked up from germline, CDR1 is SQVTM and CDR2 is ANQGSEA. Trimming at V came to 3 bases and at J to 4 bases, leaving 5 bases not matched to a gene. CDR3 region: CSVDRDRATEAFF. CDR3 nucleotide sequence: TGCAGCGTTGATCGAGACAGGGCCACTGAAGCTTTCTTT.

The chain carries TRBV5-6 and TRBJ2-6; D might be TRBD1 or TRBD2, each matching 6 bases. From germline, CDR1 is SGHDT and CDR2 YYEEEE. The V end was cut by 6 bases, the J end by 2 bases, with 9 bases between. This CDR3 is built from 14 residues. CDR3 in amino acids: CASMGGPGANVLTF. The CDR3, as DNA: TGTGCCAGCATGGGGGGCCCTGGGGCCAACGTCCTGACTTTC.

This chain connects TRBV6-5 to TRBJ1-1; D is unresolved. Germline CDR1 MNHEY, CDR2 SVGAGI. Trimming left V 0 bases short and J 0 bases short, with 5 bases between. The CDR3 is made up of 14 amino acids. The chain's CDR3 is CASSYSTLNTEAFF. For the CDR3, the DNA is TGTGCCAGCAGTTACTCGACACTGAACACTGAAGCTTTCTTT.

This clone was seen only a few times. The genes are TRBV29-1 and TRBJ1-2; D call uncertain. The CDR3 contains 11 residues. Germline values: CDR1 SQVTM, CDR2 ANQGSEA. The V end lost 2 bases, the J end lost 4 bases, and 5 bases lay between the germline ends. CDR3 bases: TGCAGCGTTGAAAGTCCCTATGGCTACACCTTC. Translated, it gives CSVESPYGYTF.

This clone showed up many times. J is TRBJ1-2 and V is TRBV7-2, with TRBD1 matching 7 bases. V was clipped by 8 bases and J by 7 bases; unmatched bases: 7. The germline gives CDR1 SGHTA, CDR2 FQGNSA. CDR3 length equals 12 residues. The CDR3 is CASGHRGGGYTF. The CDR3 DNA sequence: TGTGCCAGCGGACACAGGGGAGGTGGCTACACCTTC.

Only one count was recorded for this clone. The J gene is TRBJ2-6, the V gene TRBV2; TRBD1 agrees at 7 bases. V lost 7 bases to trimming and J lost 0 bases; unmatched junction nucleotides: 3. The germline V gene encodes CDR1 SNHLY and CDR2 FYNNEI. This CDR3 contains 15 residues. CDR3 DNA sequence: TGTGCCAGCACCGGGACAGTCTCTGGGGCCAACGTCCTGACTTTC. Protein sequence: CASTGTVSGANVLTF.

The chain has TRBV29-1 and TRBJ2-1, with 11 positions matching TRBD2. CDR1 is SQVTM, CDR2 ANQGSEA, per germline. The CDR3 extends over 15 amino acids. The junction had 10 bases not matched to a gene; V was cut back by 7 bases and J by 5 bases. As DNA, the CDR3 is TGCAGCGGCGGCCAACTAGCGGGGGTGAACAATGAGCAGTTCTTC. Protein product: CSGGQLAGVNNEQFF.

In this sample, this clone turned up once. The chain employs TRBV27 and TRBJ2-7; D not certain. V lost 8 bases and J 9 bases, leaving 17 bases between the germline ends. In germline, CDR1 is MNHEY, CDR2 SMNVEV (reference sequence). The CDR3 spans 12 residues. The chain's CDR3 is CASGWTGGGQYF. CDR3 nucleotide sequence: TGTGCCAGCGGATGGACCGGCGGCGGGCAGTACTTC.

CDR3 nucleotides: TGTGCCAGCAGTGAAGGGGAGAGCTATGGCTACACCTTC. Translating it yields CASSEGESYGYTF. The rearrangement joins TRBV2 to TRBJ1-2; unclear D gene. Trimming pared 1 base from V and 4 bases from J, leaving 7 bases between. The CDR3 spans 13 residues. CDR1 is SNHLY and CDR2 is FYNNEI in the germline V gene. The complete variable domain, with remaining parts taken from reference TRBV2 and TRBJ1-2, reads EPEVTQTPSHQVTQMGQEVILRCVPISNHLYFYWYRQILGQKVEFLVSFYNNEISEKSEIFDDQFSVERPDGSNFTLKIRSTKLEDSAMYFCASSEGESYGYTFGSGTRLTVV.

This clone came up a few times. The chain combines TRBV9 with TRBJ1-2; weak D call: TRBD1 (6 bases). This CDR3 region has 13 residues. The V end lost 0 bases, the J end lost 10 bases, and 13 bases lay between the germline ends. Looked up from germline, CDR1 is SGDLS and CDR2 is YYNGEE. This CDR3 reads CASSVGRTALYTF. CDR3 coding DNA: TGTGCCAGCAGCGTAGGGAGGACAGCACTCTACACCTTC. Combining the CDR3 with reference TRBV9 and TRBJ1-2 gives the whole variable domain DSGVTQTPKHLITATGQRVTLRCSPRSGDLSVYWYQQSLDQGLQFLIQYYNGEERAKGNILERFSAQQFPDLHSELNLSSLELGDSALYFCASSVGRTALYTFGSGTRLTVV.

The chain joins TRBV30 to TRBJ1-1; D may be TRBD1 (5 bases). The CDR3 is made up of 15 amino acids. The germline gives CDR1 GTSNPN, CDR2 SVGIG (reference sequence). Trimming left V 3 bases short and J 1 base short, with 15 bases between. The CDR3 is CAWRGTQTGNTEAFF. The CDR3 coding sequence is TGTGCCTGGAGAGGGACCCAAACAGGGAACACTGAAGCTTTCTTT.

This chain joins TRBV5-1 and TRBJ1-1; no clear D. The CDR3 is 13 residues long. Germline V lookup: CDR1 SGHRS, CDR2 YFSETQ. With 0 bases removed from V and 6 bases from J, the gap between germline ends came to 9 bases. The CDR3 reads CASSLDGGPEAFF. CDR3 bases: TGCGCCAGCAGCTTGGATGGAGGGCCTGAAGCTTTCTTT.

V is TRBV27 and J is TRBJ2-1; 10 bases agree with TRBD1. This CDR3 contains 14 residues. The germline CDR1 and CDR2 sequences are MNHEY and SMNVEV (reference sequence). V lost 2 bases, J lost 10 bases, and 5 bases stayed unmatched. The CDR3 loop is CASSLDRGLGEQFF. The CDR3 region has the DNA TGTGCCAGCAGTTTAGACAGGGGGCTAGGGGAGCAGTTCTTC.

V gene TRBV5-1 combines with J gene TRBJ2-1; tentatively, D is TRBD1 (5 bases). Germline V gene sequence: CDR1 SGHRS, CDR2 YFSETQ. The CDR3 runs to 14 residues. V was pared by 0 bases and J by 6 bases, with 10 bases between. CDR3 sequence: CASSLDQGVNEQFF. In DNA, the CDR3 is TGCGCCAGCAGCTTGGATCAGGGTGTCAATGAGCAGTTCTTC.

The CDR3 here is CASSVGGVNTEAFF. The CDR3 coding sequence is TGTGCCAGCAGCGTCGGAGGGGTGAACACTGAAGCTTTCTTT. This rearrangement joins TRBV11-3 to TRBJ1-1, with a tentative D call TRBD1 (5 bases). Trimming removed 5 bases from V and 0 bases from J, with 10 bases in between. Germline V gene data show CDR1 as SGHNT and CDR2 as YENEEA. CDR3 length equals 14 residues.

The chain's CDR3 is CATSLPPGQGAISKNIQYF. CDR3 in DNA: TGTGCCACCAGCTTACCCCCGGGACAGGGGGCCATCTCCAAAAACATTCAGTACTTC. The chain is built from TRBV15 and TRBJ2-4; TRBD1 aligns across 12 bases. The J segment lost 2 bases and the V segment lost 5 bases, leaving 13 bases of the junction unmatched. Germline V gene sequence: CDR1 LNHNV, CDR2 YYDKDF (reference sequence). CDR3 length: 19 residues.

The chain has TRBV27 and TRBJ2-6; D is unresolved. CDR3 length: 17 amino acids. V lost 3 bases and J lost 0, with 12 bases in between. Germline V gives CDR1 MNHEY, CDR2 SMNVEV (reference sequence). CDR3 residues: CASSFGPHFSGANVLTF. CDR3 bases: TGTGCCAGCAGTTTCGGACCACATTTCTCTGGGGCCAACGTCCTGACTTTC.

This rearrangement joins TRBV30 to TRBJ1-2; no reliable D call. V lost 0 bases to trimming and J lost 10 bases, with 15 bases between them. The CDR3 has 13 amino acids. Germline CDR1 GTSNPN, CDR2 SVGIG (reference sequence). As DNA, the CDR3 is TGTGCCTGGAGTGTACAAGCGGCAGGACTCTACACCTTC. Translating gives CAWSVQAAGLYTF.

This clone turned up a few times. The chain joins TRBV10-3 to TRBJ1-1, with D uncertain. This CDR3 spans 11 amino acids. CDR1 and CDR2 from the germline V gene are ENHRY and SYGVKD. V was shortened by 7 bases and J by 3 bases, with 6 bases between the two germline ends. CDR3 sequence reads: CAINDDTEAFF. CDR3 in DNA: TGTGCCATCAACGACGACACTGAAGCTTTCTTT.

There are a few counts of this clone. The V call is TRBV7-2, the J call TRBJ1-2; D gene uncertain. V was pared by 0 bases and J by 0 bases, with 8 bases between. The CDR3 has 15 amino acids. CDR1 and CDR2 from the germline V gene are SGHTA and FQGNSA. The CDR3 here is CASSLAAGANYGYTF. CDR3 bases: TGTGCCAGCAGCTTAGCTGCCGGGGCTAACTATGGCTACACCTTC.

This sequence joins TRBV29-1 and TRBJ1-5; a weak D match, TRBD1 (5 bases). Trimming took off 4 bases at V and 6 bases at J, with 13 bases between the two ends. From germline, CDR1 is SQVTM and CDR2 ANQGSEA. The CDR3 covers 13 residues. In DNA form, the CDR3 reads TGCAGCGTTGGGGACGGGGATTTTCAGCCCCAGCATTTT. The encoded protein is CSVGDGDFQPQHF.

There are a few counts of this clone. This chain uses TRBV2 with TRBJ2-3, with TRBD1 matching over 8 bases. CDR1 and CDR2 from the germline V gene are SNHLY and FYNNEI. V lost 7 bases, J lost 2 bases, and 2 bases stayed unmatched. This CDR3 has 13 residues. Here the CDR3 reads CASTGQATDTQYF. The CDR3 nucleotides are TGTGCCAGCACGGGACAGGCCACAGATACGCAGTATTTT. Full variable domain (rest looked up from reference TRBV2 and TRBJ2-3): EPEVTQTPSHQVTQMGQEVILRCVPISNHLYFYWYRQILGQKVEFLVSFYNNEISEKSEIFDDQFSVERPDGSNFTLKIRSTKLEDSAMYFCASTGQATDTQYFGPGTRLTVL.